The text below deals with one TCR beta chain. The sample belongs to a study of T cells in Graves' hyperthyroidism and ophthalmopathy. Template material for amplifying TCR beta CDR3 regions consisted of RNA transcripts. In the first-round RT-PCR of the TCR CDR3, the HTBI primer set was used. MiXCR, run by TCRdb on the multiplex PCR reads, gives a single entry per CDR3 protein. The profile shows around 620,000 distinct CDR3 sequences, 15% to 20% of them singletons. With 5 bases removed from V and 10 bases from J, the gap between germline ends came to 15 bases. This CDR3 has 14 amino acids. CDR1 and CDR2 from the germline V gene are MDHEN and SYDVKM.

V is TRBV28 and J is TRBJ1-6; no firm D call. The sequenced sample was blood. The origin of this receptor is a woman aged 30 to 39 with Graves' hyperthyroidism. The CDR3 loop is CASSPGWGGSPLHF. CDR3 DNA: TGTGCCAGCAGTCCGGGATGGGGAGGATCACCCCTCCACTTT.